Shown below are 20 T cell receptor beta chains from a single sample sequenced in a study of T cell responses to AZD1222 COVID-19 vaccine. TCRdb's copy holds only in-frame clones and misses some; the assay was immunoSEQ multiplex PCR. The data contain about 130,000 clones, approximately 85% of them singletons. The starting material was peripheral blood, obtained 28 days after the second dose of the MenACWY control vaccine. These receptors came from an adult who received the MenACWY meningococcal vaccine as a control.

This chain links TRBV5-5 with TRBJ1-2; D is uncertain. The germline V gene encodes CDR1 SGHKS and CDR2 YYEKEE (reference sequence). Trimming left V 0 bases short and J 4 bases short, with 4 bases between. CDR3 size: 12 residues. CDR3 residues: CASSLGSYGYTF. The DNA for the CDR3 is TGTGCCAGCAGCTTGGGTAGCTATGGCTACACCTTC.

The chain combines TRBV2 with TRBJ2-7; 9 positions agree with TRBD2. With 1 base clipped from V and 5 bases from J, the junction kept 6 bases outside the gene matches. Germline assignment: CDR1 SNHLY and CDR2 FYNNEI. The CDR3 extends over 15 amino acids. CDR3 residues: CASSEGISGSDEQYF. The CDR3 nucleotides read TGTGCCAGCAGTGAAGGAATTAGCGGGAGCGACGAGCAGTACTTC.

The CDR3 spells CASSGGQSYNEQFF. In DNA form, the CDR3 reads TGTGCCAGTAGTGGGGGACAGAGCTACAATGAGCAGTTCTTC. V is TRBV19 and J is TRBJ2-1; 7 bases map to TRBD1. This CDR3 is built from 14 residues. The V gene's germline CDR1 is LNHDA and CDR2 SQIVND (reference sequence). V shed 5 bases and J 3 bases; nucleotides not matched to a gene: 4.

In its sample, this clone was seen many times. This chain uses TRBV18 with TRBJ1-5, with unresolved D. The CDR3 runs to 15 residues. V was trimmed by 4 bases and J by 3 bases, leaving 13 bases between them. The germline V gene encodes CDR1 KGHSH and CDR2 LQKENI. This chain's CDR3 is CASSQQSTINQPQHF. The CDR3 nucleotides read TGTGCCAGCTCACAACAGTCCACGATCAATCAGCCCCAGCATTTT.

The chain couples TRBV19 to TRBJ2-1; D might be TRBD2 (5 bases). Per the germline V gene, CDR1 is LNHDA and CDR2 is SQIVND (reference sequence). The CDR3 totals 15 residues. The germline V and J ends were trimmed by 3 bases and 6 bases, with 15 bases remaining between them. The CDR3: CASSIGLAVGNEQFF. CDR3 coding DNA: TGTGCCAGTAGTATCGGGCTAGCAGTTGGCAATGAGCAGTTCTTC.

As DNA, the CDR3 is TGTGCCAGCAGCTTGCAGGGGGCAGATTCACCCCTCCACTTT. Its translation is CASSLQGADSPLHF. This chain uses TRBV5-6 with TRBJ1-6, with 8 bases identical to TRBD1. Trimming took 1 base from V and 8 from J; bases not matched to a gene: 2. The germline V gene encodes CDR1 SGHDT and CDR2 YYEEEE. The CDR3 spans 14 residues.

The V and J genes are TRBV29-1 and TRBJ2-3; 14 bases are a match to TRBD2. Looked up from germline, CDR1 is SQVTM and CDR2 is ANQGSEA. V was clipped by 4 bases and J by 5 bases; unmatched bases: 8. The CDR3 loop spans 16 amino acids. CDR3 DNA: TGCAGCGTTGGTTTGACTAGCGGGGGGGCCGAAGATACGCAGTATTTT. Encoded protein: CSVGLTSGGAEDTQYF.

The chain employs TRBV7-9 and TRBJ2-7; the D gene is possibly TRBD2 (5 bases). The ends were cut back, 1 base at V and 3 bases at J, with 13 bases in the middle. The CDR3 has 15 amino acids. CDR1 SEHNR and CDR2 FQNEAQ come from the germline V gene (reference sequence). CDR3 DNA sequence: TGTGCCAGCAGCTTAGTGTCTCGGGGTTACTACGAGCAGTACGTC. Residues: CASSLVSRGYYEQYV.

This clone was detected only a few times. This chain connects TRBV29-1 to TRBJ1-1, with D unresolved. This CDR3 spans 15 amino acids. The V and J ends lost 4 bases and 0 bases respectively, with 15 bases between them. Germline values: CDR1 SQVTM, CDR2 ANQGSEA. CDR3 sequence: CSVAPGWGMNTEAFF. As DNA, the CDR3 is TGCAGCGTTGCCCCAGGATGGGGAATGAACACTGAAGCTTTCTTT.

The chain couples TRBV7-9 to TRBJ1-5, with 9 bases that match TRBD1. Trimming at V came to 5 bases and at J to 2 bases, leaving 4 bases not matched to a gene. Looked up from germline, CDR1 is SEHNR and CDR2 is FQNEAQ (reference sequence). The CDR3 runs 15 residues. This CDR3 is CASSTGGGGNQPQHF. In DNA form, the CDR3 reads TGTGCCAGCAGCACAGGGGGCGGGGGCAATCAGCCCCAGCATTTT.

CDR3 sequence (DNA): TGTGCCAGCAGCTTGGGGACAGTCGAAGCTTTCTTT. The encoded protein is CASSLGTVEAFF. The V gene is TRBV5-4, the J gene TRBJ1-1; TRBD1 is a possible D gene (6 bases). Germline V lookup: CDR1 SGHNT, CDR2 YYREEE (reference sequence). There are 12 residues in the CDR3. The ends were cut back, 0 bases at V and 8 bases at J, with 8 bases in the middle.

DNA for the CDR3: TGTGCCAGCAGGGAACAGGGTGCGCCTGGAAACACCATATATTTT. Translation gives CASREQGAPGNTIYF. The rearrangement links TRBV6-4 to TRBJ1-3; a weak D match, TRBD1 (6 bases). This CDR3 has 15 residues. Germline V gene sequence: CDR1 MRHNA, CDR2 SNTAGT. The ends were cut back, 6 bases at V and 2 bases at J, with 14 bases in the middle.

The V call is TRBV7-9, the J call TRBJ2-2; TRBD2 matches at 10 bases. The J segment lost 7 bases and the V segment lost 5 bases, leaving 10 bases of the junction unmatched. Germline V CDR1 and CDR2: SEHNR, FQNEAQ (reference sequence). This CDR3 spans 16 amino acids. Here the CDR3 DNA reads TGTGCCAGCAGCGCGGGACTAGCGAGAACAATCGGGGAGCTGTTTTTT. The encoded protein is CASSAGLARTIGELFF.

The chain couples TRBV5-1 to TRBJ1-3; TRBD1 agrees at 8 bases. This CDR3 is 16 amino acids long. The V gene's germline CDR1 is SGHRS and CDR2 YFSETQ. J gave up 0 bases and V 4 bases, and 6 bases lay outside the gene matches. This chain's CDR3 is CASSVTGVLSGNTIYF. DNA of the CDR3: TGCGCCAGCAGCGTGACAGGGGTTCTCTCTGGAAACACCATATATTTT.

This chain uses TRBV10-3 with TRBJ2-1; TRBD2 matches at 8 bases. The length of the CDR3 is 13 residues. Germline V lookup: CDR1 ENHRY, CDR2 SYGVKD. V shed 7 bases, J shed 6 bases, and the junction held 5 bases outside the gene matches. CDR3 loop: CAIKGGGSNEQFF. DNA of the CDR3: TGTGCCATCAAGGGCGGGGGGTCCAATGAGCAGTTCTTC.

The rearrangement uses TRBV12-3 or TRBV12-4 and TRBJ2-3; D is uncertain. The CDR3 sequence is 12 residues long. Deletions cut 5 bases from V and 5 bases from J, with 8 bases between. CDR3 coding DNA: TGTGCCAGCAGTCCGGATCGAGATACGCAGTATTTT. This gives the protein CASSPDRDTQYF.

This chain uses TRBV6-5 with TRBJ1-6; 8 bases are shared with TRBD1. CDR1 and CDR2 (germline): MNHEY, SVGAGI. The CDR3 extends over 14 amino acids. V shed 10 bases, J shed 2 bases, and the junction held 4 bases outside the gene matches. The CDR3 DNA is TGTGCCACCTCACAGGGGGCCTATAATTCACCCCTCCACTTT. This codes for CATSQGAYNSPLHF.

This chain connects TRBV10-3 to TRBJ1-5; D not certain. Germline V gene lookup returns CDR1 ENHRY and CDR2 SYGVKD. V gave up 3 bases and J gave up 0 bases, with 12 bases separating them. This CDR3 is built from 16 residues. The CDR3 nucleotides are TGTGCCATCAGTGAATTCGGCTCGGGTAGCAATCAGCCCCAGCATTTT. Amino acids: CAISEFGSGSNQPQHF.

This sequence joins TRBV19 and TRBJ2-1; 11 nucleotides agree with TRBD1. The CDR3 totals 16 residues. Germline CDR1 and CDR2: LNHDA and SQIVND (reference sequence). The J segment lost 2 bases and the V segment lost 7 bases, leaving 7 bases of the junction unmatched. CDR3 DNA: TGTGCCAGTACCTCGGGACAGGGGGTCACCTACAATGAGCAGTTCTTC. Translating it yields CASTSGQGVTYNEQFF.

The chain is built from TRBV28 and TRBJ2-1, with 7 bases fitting TRBD2. CDR1 and CDR2 from the germline V gene are MDHEN and SYDVKM. The junction had 15 bases not matched to a gene; V was cut back by 5 bases and J by 8 bases. The CDR3 spans 16 residues. CDR3 bases: TGTGCCAGCAGTCCTGATGGGGCGGGGGTCAGATATGAGCAGTTCTTC. Its protein is CASSPDGAGVRYEQFF.